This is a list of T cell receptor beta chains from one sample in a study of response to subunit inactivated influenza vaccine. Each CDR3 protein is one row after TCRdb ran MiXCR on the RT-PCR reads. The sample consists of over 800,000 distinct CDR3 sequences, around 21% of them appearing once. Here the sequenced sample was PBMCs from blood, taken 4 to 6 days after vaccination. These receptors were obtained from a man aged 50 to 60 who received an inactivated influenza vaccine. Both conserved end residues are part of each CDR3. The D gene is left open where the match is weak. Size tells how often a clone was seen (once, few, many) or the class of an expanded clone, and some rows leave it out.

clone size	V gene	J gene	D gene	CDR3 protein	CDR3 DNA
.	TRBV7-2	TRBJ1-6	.	CASSQYRTANNSPLHF	TGTGCCAGCAGTCAATACCGGACAGCGAATAATTCACCCCTCCACTTT
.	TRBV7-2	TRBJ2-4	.	CASSFGERGIQYF	TGTGCCAGCAGCTTCGGGGAGAGGGGCATTCAGTACTTC
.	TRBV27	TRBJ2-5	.	CASSLLVNQETQYF	TGTGCCAGCAGTTTACTTGTCAACCAAGAGACCCAGTACTTC
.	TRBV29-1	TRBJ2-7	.	CSVYRAPYEQYF	TGCAGCGTTTATCGGGCCCCCTACGAGCAGTACTTC
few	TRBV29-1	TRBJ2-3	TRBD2	CSVASSGGTDTQYF	TGCAGCGTCGCCTCGTCGGGAGGAACAGATACGCAGTATTTT
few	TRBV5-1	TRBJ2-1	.	CASSLAGVRSYNEQFF	TGCGCCAGCAGCTTGGCTGGGGTACGCTCCTACAATGAGCAGTTCTTC
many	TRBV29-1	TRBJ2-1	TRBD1	CSVQVLQGYNEQFF	TGCAGCGTCCAAGTTCTACAGGGGTACAATGAGCAGTTCTTC
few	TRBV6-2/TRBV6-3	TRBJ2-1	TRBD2	CATQRGGTYNEQFF	TGTGCCACCCAGCGGGGGGGAACCTACAATGAGCAGTTCTTC
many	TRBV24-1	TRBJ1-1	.	CATSGRGGENTEAFF	TGTGCCACCAGTGGGCGGGGCGGGGAGAACACTGAAGCTTTCTTT
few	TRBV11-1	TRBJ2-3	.	CASSYVPDPSTDTQYF	TGTGCCAGCAGCTACGTTCCGGACCCCAGCACAGATACGCAGTATTTT
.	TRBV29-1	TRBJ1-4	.	CSAGGATEKLFF	TGCAGCGCGGGAGGGGCTACAGAAAAACTGTTTTTT
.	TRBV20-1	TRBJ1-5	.	CSARIGTFSNQPQHF	TGCAGTGCTAGAATCGGGACGTTTAGCAATCAGCCCCAGCATTTT
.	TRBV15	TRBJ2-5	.	CATCGASLLVGETQYF	TGTGCCACCTGTGGCGCCTCTCTGCTGGTGGGGGAGACCCAGTACTTC
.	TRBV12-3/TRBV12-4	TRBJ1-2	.	CASSLRPGYGGYTF	TGTGCCAGCAGTTTAAGACCAGGGTACGGAGGCTACACCTTC
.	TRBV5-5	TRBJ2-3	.	CASSLVPSEVADTQYF	TGTGCCAGCAGCTTGGTCCCTAGCGAGGTAGCAGATACGCAGTATTTT
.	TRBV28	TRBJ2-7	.	CASRTGGISYEQYF	TGTGCCAGCCGTACCGGGGGCATCTCCTACGAGCAGTACTTC
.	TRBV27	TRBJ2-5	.	CASSLSSGKTQYF	TGTGCCAGCAGTTTATCGTCGGGGAAGACCCAGTACTTC
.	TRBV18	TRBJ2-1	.	CASSLQGSPDNEQFF	TGTGCCAGCTCGCTTCAGGGGTCCCCGGACAATGAGCAGTTCTTC
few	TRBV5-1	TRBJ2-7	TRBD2	CASRLAGHIYEQYF	TGCGCCAGCAGACTAGCGGGGCATATCTACGAGCAGTACTTC
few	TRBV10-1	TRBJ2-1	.	CASSAGYEQFF	TGCGCCAGCAGTGCCGGTTATGAGCAGTTCTTC
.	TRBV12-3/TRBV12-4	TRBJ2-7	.	CASSGDSSPQGEQYF	TGTGCCAGCAGTGGAGACAGTTCCCCTCAAGGCGAGCAGTACTTC
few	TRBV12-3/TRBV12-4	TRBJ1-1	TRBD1	CASSQALTGVAFF	TGTGCCAGCAGTCAGGCTCTCACAGGGGTAGCTTTCTTT
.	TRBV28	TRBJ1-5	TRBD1	CASSPTGVVSNQPQHF	TGTGCCAGCAGTCCCACAGGGGTCGTCAGCAATCAGCCCCAGCATTTT
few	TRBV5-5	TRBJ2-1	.	CASSTLYEQFF	TGTGCCAGCAGTACTCTGTATGAGCAGTTCTTC
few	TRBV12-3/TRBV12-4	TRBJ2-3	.	CASSLAGHGTQYF	TGTGCCAGCAGTTTAGCGGGGCATGGTACGCAGTATTTT
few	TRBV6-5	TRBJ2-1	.	CASSYSASYNEQFF	TGTGCCAGCAGTTACTCTGCAAGCTACAATGAGCAGTTCTTC
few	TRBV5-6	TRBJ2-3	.	CASSLFGEGTDTQYF	TGTGCCAGCAGCTTATTCGGGGAGGGCACAGATACGCAGTATTTT
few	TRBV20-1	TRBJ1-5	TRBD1	CSASDRGIGNQPQHF	TGCAGTGCTAGTGACAGGGGGATAGGAAATCAGCCCCAGCATTTT
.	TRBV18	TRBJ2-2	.	CASSPPPGAAGELFF	TGTGCCAGCTCACCACCGCCGGGGGCAGCCGGGGAGCTGTTTTTT
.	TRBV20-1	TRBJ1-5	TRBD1	CSAKDRWSRQPQHF	TGCAGTGCCAAGGACAGGTGGTCTAGGCAGCCCCAGCATTTT
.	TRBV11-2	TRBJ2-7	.	CASSLDQWSSYEQYF	TGTGCCAGCAGCTTAGATCAGTGGAGCTCCTACGAGCAGTACTTC
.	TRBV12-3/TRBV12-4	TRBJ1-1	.	CASSIRNRVNTEAFF	TGTGCCAGCAGTATCCGTAACAGGGTGAACACTGAAGCTTTCTTT
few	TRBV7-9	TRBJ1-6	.	CASRAGGYNSPLHF	TGTGCCAGCAGGGCCGGAGGCTATAATTCACCCCTCCACTTT
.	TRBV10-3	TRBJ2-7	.	CATRPGKEGPGEQYF	TGTGCCACCCGACCGGGTAAAGAGGGCCCTGGGGAGCAGTACTTC
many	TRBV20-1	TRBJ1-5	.	CSAWDGYSNQPQHF	TGCAGTGCTTGGGACGGTTATAGCAATCAGCCCCAGCATTTT
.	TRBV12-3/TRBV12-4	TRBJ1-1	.	CASSFRAAGTEAFF	TGTGCCAGCAGTTTCCGGGCTGCGGGCACTGAAGCTTTCTTT
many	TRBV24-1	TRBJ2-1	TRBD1	CATSDHGQGARDEQFF	TGTGCCACCAGTGATCACGGACAGGGGGCACGAGATGAGCAGTTCTTC
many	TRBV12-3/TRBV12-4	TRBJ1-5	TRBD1	CASSLRGRGNQPQHF	TGTGCCAGCAGTTTAAGGGGGCGCGGCAATCAGCCCCAGCATTTT
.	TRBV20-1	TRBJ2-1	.	CSAEPGTQGNEQFF	TGCAGTGCCGAACCCGGGACCCAAGGCAATGAGCAGTTCTTC
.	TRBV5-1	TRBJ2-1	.	CASSFSWDSYNEQFF	TGCGCCAGCAGCTTCTCTTGGGATTCCTACAATGAGCAGTTCTTC
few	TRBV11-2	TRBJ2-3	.	CASSKDPVDTQYF	TGTGCCAGCAGCAAGGACCCCGTGGATACGCAGTATTTT
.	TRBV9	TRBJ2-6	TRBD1	CASSVEDRSYSGANVLTF	TGTGCCAGCAGCGTTGAGGACAGGTCATACTCTGGGGCCAACGTCCTGACTTTC
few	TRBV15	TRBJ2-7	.	CATSRDTYEQYF	TGTGCCACCAGCAGAGACACCTACGAGCAGTACTTC
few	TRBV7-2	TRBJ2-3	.	CASSFGAGKGDTQYF	TGTGCCAGCAGCTTTGGTGCGGGAAAGGGAGATACGCAGTATTTT
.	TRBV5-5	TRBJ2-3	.	CASSSTGSGADTQNF	TGTGCCAGCAGCTCTACAGGGTCTGGCGCAGATACGCAGAATTTT
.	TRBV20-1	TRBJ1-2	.	CSARDYGSYGYTF	TGCAGTGCTAGAGATTACGGATCCTATGGCTACACCTTC
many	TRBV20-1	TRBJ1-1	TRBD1	CSASPTGVATEAFF	TGCAGTGCTAGCCCGACAGGGGTGGCCACTGAAGCTTTCTTT
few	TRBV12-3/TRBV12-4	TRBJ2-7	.	CASSAEYEQYF	TGTGCCAGCAGTGCGGAGTACGAGCAGTACTTC
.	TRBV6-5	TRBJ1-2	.	CASSSITSGYTF	TGTGCCAGCAGTTCGATTACATCTGGCTACACCTTC
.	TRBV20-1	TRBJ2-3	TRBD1	CSATPTGATSTDTQYF	TGCAGTGCTACCCCGACAGGGGCCACCAGCACAGATACGCAGTATTTT
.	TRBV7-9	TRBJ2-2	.	CASREGGGALGTGELFF	TGTGCCAGCAGGGAAGGAGGCGGGGCCCTGGGTACCGGGGAGCTGTTTTTT
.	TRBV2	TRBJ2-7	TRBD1	CASSEEGTGVYEQYF	TGTGCCAGCAGTGAAGAGGGGACAGGGGTCTACGAGCAGTACTTC
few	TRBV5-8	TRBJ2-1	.	CASSLEEGDNEQFF	TGTGCCAGCAGCTTAGAGGAGGGAGACAATGAGCAGTTCTTC
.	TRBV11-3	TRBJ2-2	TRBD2	CASSLDGGRAFTGELFF	TGTGCCAGCAGCTTAGATGGTGGGAGGGCCTTCACCGGGGAGCTGTTTTTT
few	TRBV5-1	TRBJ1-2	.	CASRLGPQETYGYTF	TGCGCCAGCAGATTGGGTCCCCAAGAAACATATGGCTACACCTTC
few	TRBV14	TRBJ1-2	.	CASSQGGGNYGYTF	TGTGCCAGCAGCCAAGGGGGGGGAAACTATGGCTACACCTTC
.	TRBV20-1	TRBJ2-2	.	CSARDRESGSGELFF	TGCAGTGCCCGGGACAGGGAAAGCGGGAGCGGGGAGCTGTTTTTT